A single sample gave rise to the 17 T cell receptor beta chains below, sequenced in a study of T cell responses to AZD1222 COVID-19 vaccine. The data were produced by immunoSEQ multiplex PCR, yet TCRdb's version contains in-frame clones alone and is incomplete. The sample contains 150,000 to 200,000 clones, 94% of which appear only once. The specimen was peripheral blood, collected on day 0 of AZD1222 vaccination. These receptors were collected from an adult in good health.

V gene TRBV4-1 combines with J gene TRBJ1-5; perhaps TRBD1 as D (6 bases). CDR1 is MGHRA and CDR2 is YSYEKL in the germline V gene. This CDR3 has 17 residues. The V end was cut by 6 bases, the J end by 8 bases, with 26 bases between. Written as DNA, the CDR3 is TGCGCCAGCAGTCCCAATAGGGGGAGACTTGAAACAAAGCCCCAGCATTTT. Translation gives CASSPNRGRLETKPQHF.

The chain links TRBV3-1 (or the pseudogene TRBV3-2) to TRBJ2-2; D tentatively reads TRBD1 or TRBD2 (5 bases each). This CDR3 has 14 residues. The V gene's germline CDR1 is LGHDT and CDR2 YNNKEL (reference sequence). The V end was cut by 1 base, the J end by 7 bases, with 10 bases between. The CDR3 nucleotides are TGTGCCAGCAGCCAAGGAGTTGGGGGCGGGGAGCTGTTTTTT. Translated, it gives CASSQGVGGGELFF.

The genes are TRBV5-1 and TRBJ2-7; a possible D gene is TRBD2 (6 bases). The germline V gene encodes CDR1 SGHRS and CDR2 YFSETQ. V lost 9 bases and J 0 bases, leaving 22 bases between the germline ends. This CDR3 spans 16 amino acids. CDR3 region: CATSRGGALSSYEQYF. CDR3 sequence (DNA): TGCGCCACCTCACGTGGAGGGGCCCTCAGCTCCTACGAGCAGTACTTC.

The DNA for the CDR3 is TGCGCCAGCAGCCAACAGGACACTGAAGCTTTCTTT. As protein: CASSQQDTEAFF. The V gene is TRBV5-1, the J gene TRBJ1-1; D perhaps matches TRBD1 (5 bases). V shed 4 bases and J shed 3 bases, with 7 bases lying between them. The CDR3 runs 12 residues. Per germline, CDR1 SGHRS and CDR2 YFSETQ.

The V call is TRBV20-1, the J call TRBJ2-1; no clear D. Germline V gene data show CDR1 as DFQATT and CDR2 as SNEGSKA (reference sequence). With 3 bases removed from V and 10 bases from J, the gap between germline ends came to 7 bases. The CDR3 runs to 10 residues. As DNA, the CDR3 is TGCAGTGCTAGTCTAGGGGAGCAGTTCTTC. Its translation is CSASLGEQFF.

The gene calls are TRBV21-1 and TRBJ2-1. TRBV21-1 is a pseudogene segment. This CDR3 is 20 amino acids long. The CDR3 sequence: CASSKGWRATYLGNNELQFF. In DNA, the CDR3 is TGTGCCAGCAGCAAAGGGTGGCGTGCGACGTACCTAGGGAACAATGAGTTGCAGTTCTTC.

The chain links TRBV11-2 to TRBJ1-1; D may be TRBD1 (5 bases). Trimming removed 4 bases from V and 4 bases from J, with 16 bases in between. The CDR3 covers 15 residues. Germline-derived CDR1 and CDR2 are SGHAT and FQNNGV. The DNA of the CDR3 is TGTGCCAGCAGCTCATACGACCGGGGGGTCACTGAAGCTTTCTTT. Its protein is CASSSYDRGVTEAFF. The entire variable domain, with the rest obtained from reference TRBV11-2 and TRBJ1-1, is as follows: EAGVAQSPRYKIIEKRQSVAFWCNPISGHATLYWYQQILGQGPKLLIQFQNNGVVDDSQLPKDRFSAERLKGVDSTLKIQPAKLEDSAVYLCASSSYDRGVTEAFFGQGTRLTVV.

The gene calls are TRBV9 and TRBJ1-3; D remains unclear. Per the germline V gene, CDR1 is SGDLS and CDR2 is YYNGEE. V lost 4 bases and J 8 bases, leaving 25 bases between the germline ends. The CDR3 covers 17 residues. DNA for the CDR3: TGTGCCAGCAGCTCCCCCCCTCATAGGGTATCCGGGGACACCATATATTTT. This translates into CASSSPPHRVSGDTIYF.

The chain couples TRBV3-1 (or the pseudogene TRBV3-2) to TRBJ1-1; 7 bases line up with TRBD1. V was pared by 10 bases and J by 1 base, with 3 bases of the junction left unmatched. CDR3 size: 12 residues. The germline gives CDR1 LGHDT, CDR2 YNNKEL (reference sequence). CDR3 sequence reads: CATRDRNTEAFF. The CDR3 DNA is TGTGCCACCCGGGACAGGAACACTGAAGCTTTCTTT.

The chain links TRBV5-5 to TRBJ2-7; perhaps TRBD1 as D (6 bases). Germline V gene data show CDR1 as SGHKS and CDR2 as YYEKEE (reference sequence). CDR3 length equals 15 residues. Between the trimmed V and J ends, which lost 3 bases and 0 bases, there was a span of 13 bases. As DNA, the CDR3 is TGTGCCAGCAGCTCGGGACACCTTAGCTCCTACGAGCAGTACTTC. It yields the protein CASSSGHLSSYEQYF.

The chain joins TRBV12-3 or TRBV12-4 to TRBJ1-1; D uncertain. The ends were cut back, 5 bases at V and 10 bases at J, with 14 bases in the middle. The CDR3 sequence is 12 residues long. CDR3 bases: TGTGCCAGCAGTCCTTCCCTGGGGAGAGCTTTCTTT. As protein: CASSPSLGRAFF.

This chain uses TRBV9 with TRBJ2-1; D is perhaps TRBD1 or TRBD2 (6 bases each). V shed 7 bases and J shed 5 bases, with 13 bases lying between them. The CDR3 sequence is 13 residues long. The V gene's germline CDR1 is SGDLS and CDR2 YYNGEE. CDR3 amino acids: CASGGDTHNEQFF. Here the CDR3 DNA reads TGTGCCAGCGGAGGGGACACACACAATGAGCAGTTCTTC.

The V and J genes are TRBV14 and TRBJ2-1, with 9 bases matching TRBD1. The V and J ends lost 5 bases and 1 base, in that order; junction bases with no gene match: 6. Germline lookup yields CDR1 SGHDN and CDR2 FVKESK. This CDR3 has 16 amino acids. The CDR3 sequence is CASSVRQGGSYNEQFF. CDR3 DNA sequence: TGTGCCAGCAGCGTTCGACAGGGGGGTTCCTACAATGAGCAGTTCTTC.

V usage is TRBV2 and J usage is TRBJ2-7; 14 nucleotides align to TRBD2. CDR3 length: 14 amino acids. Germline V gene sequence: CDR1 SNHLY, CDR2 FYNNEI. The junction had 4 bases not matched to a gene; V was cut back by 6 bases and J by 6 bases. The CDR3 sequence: CASRGTSGSGEQYF. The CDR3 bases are TGTGCCAGCAGAGGGACTAGCGGGAGCGGCGAGCAGTACTTC.

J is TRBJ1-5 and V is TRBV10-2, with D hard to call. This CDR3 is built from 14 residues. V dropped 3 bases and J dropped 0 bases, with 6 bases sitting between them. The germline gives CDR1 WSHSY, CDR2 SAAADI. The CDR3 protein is CASSEGYSNQPQHF. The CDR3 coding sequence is TGCGCCAGCAGTGAAGGGTATAGCAATCAGCCCCAGCATTTT.

The CDR3 DNA reads as TGTGCCAGCAGCCCCAGACAGGCCGCTGATCAGCCCCAGCATTTT. Protein: CASSPRQAADQPQHF. The chain uses TRBV7-8 and TRBJ1-5, with a weak D call TRBD1 (6 bases). Trimming pared 5 bases from V and 5 bases from J, leaving 16 bases between. Germline V CDR1 and CDR2: SGHVS, FQNEAQ. This CDR3 region has 15 residues.

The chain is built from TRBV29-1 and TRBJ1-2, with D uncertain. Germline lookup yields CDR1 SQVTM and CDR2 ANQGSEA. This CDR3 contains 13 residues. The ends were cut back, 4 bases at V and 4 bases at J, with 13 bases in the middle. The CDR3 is CSVAGGSLYGYTF. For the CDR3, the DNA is TGCAGCGTTGCTGGCGGCAGCCTCTATGGCTACACCTTC.